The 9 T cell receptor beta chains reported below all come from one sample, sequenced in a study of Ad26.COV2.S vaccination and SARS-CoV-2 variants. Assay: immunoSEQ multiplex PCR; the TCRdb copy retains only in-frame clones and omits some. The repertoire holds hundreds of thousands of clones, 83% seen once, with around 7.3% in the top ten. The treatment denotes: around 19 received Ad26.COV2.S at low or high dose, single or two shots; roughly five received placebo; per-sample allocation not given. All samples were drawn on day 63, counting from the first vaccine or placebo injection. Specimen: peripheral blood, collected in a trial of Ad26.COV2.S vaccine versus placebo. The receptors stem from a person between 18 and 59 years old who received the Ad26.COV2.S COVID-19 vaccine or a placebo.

The chain's CDR3 is CASSSRTGYEKLFF. CDR3 sequence (DNA): TGTGCCAGCAGCTCCCGGACAGGGTACGAAAAACTGTTTTTT. The V gene is TRBV7-2, the J gene TRBJ1-4; 8 bases align to TRBD1. Germline CDR1 reads SGHTA; CDR2 reads FQGNSA. Unmatched junction bases numbered 6, after V lost 4 bases and J lost 8 bases. The CDR3 is 14 amino acids.

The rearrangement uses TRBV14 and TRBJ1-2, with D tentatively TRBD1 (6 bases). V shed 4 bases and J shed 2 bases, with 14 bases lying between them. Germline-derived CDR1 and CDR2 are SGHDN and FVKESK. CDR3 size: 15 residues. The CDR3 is CASSPRGGANYGYTF. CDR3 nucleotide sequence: TGTGCCAGCAGCCCCCGGGGGGGCGCCAACTATGGCTACACCTTC.

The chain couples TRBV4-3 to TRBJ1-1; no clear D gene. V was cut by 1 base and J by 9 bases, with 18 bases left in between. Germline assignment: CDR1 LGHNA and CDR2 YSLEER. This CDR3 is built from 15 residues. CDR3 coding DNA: TGCGCCAGCAGCCAAGTATTAATGGAGGGAAGGCAAGCTTTCTTT. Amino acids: CASSQVLMEGRQAFF.

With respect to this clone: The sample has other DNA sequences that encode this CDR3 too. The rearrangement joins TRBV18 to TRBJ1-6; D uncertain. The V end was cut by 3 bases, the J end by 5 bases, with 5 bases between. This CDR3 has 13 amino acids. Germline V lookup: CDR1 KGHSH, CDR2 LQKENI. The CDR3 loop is CASSPLDNSPLHF. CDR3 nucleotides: TGTGCCAGCTCACCCCTCGATAATTCACCCCTCCACTTT.

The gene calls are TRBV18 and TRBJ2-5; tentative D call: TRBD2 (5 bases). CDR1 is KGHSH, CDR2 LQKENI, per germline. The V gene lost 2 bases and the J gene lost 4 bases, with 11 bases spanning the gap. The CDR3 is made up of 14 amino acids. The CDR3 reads CASSPLEGVETQYF. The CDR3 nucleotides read TGTGCCAGCTCACCATTAGAGGGAGTAGAGACCCAGTACTTC.

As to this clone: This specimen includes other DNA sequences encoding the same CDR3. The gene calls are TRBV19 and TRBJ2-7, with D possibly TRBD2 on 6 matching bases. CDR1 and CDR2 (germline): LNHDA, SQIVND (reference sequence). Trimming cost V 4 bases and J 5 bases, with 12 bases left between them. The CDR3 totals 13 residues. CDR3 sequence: CASSRSGLHEQYF. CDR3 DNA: TGTGCCAGTAGTAGATCGGGACTCCACGAGCAGTACTTC.

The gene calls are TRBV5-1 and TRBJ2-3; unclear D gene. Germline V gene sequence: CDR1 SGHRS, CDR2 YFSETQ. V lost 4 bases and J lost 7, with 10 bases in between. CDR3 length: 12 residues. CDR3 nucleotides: TGCGCCAGCAGCACAGACCGTTATACGCAGTATTTT. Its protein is CASSTDRYTQYF.

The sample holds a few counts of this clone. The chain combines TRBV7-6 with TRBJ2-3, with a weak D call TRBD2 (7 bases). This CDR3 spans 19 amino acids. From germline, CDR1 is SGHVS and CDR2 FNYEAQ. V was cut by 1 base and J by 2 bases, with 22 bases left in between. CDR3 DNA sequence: TGTGCCAGCAGCTTAGAGGGGGGGCTGGCTAGCGGTTTCACAGATACGCAGTATTTT. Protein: CASSLEGGLASGFTDTQYF.

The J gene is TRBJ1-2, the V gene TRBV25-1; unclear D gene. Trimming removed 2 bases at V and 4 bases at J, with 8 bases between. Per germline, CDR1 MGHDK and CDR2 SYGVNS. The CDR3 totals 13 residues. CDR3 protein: CASSERRAYGYTF. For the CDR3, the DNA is TGTGCCAGCAGTGAAAGGCGCGCCTATGGCTACACCTTC.